The 25 T cell receptor beta chains reported below all come from one sample, sequenced in a study of cytomegalovirus exposure and HLA in healthy donors. Researchers ran the PCR with 60 Vbeta and 13 Jbeta primers. Sequencing used immunoSEQ multiplex PCR; TCRdb keeps in-frame clones, though not all of them. Here the sample spans around 70,000 clones, around 86% being singletons. Sample: PBMCs. All receptors come from a woman aged 25-40 years in good health and CMV-seronegative.

This chain uses TRBV6-6 with TRBJ2-1; weak D call: TRBD2 (5 bases). CDR1 and CDR2 (germline): MNHNY, SVGAGI (reference sequence). The CDR3 is made up of 12 amino acids. Between the trimmed V and J ends, which lost 5 bases and 7 bases, there was a span of 9 bases. CDR3 DNA: TGTGCCAGCAGTCAGCCGGGGAATGAGCAGTTCTTC. Translated: CASSQPGNEQFF.

The rearrangement uses TRBV28 and TRBJ2-7; 13 bases are shared with TRBD2. V lost 2 bases to trimming and J lost 0 bases; unmatched junction nucleotides: 10. This CDR3 contains 19 residues. Per germline, CDR1 MDHEN and CDR2 SYDVKM. The CDR3 spells CASSLIRTSGSGVSYEQYF. In nucleotides, the CDR3 is TGTGCCAGCAGTTTAATCCGGACTAGCGGGAGTGGGGTCTCCTACGAGCAGTACTTC.

V and J are TRBV29-1 and TRBJ1-4; 8 nucleotides line up with TRBD1. The V gene end was trimmed by 6 bases and the J gene end by 6 bases; junction bases not matched to a gene: 6. Per germline, CDR1 SQVTM and CDR2 ANQGSEA. CDR3 length: 13 amino acids. Written as DNA, the CDR3 is TGCAGCGTCCCGGGACAGGAGGATGAAAAACTGTTTTTT. Residues: CSVPGQEDEKLFF.

The chain couples TRBV19 to TRBJ1-1; no clear D. The CDR3 totals 12 residues. V was shortened by 5 bases and J by 7 bases, with 11 bases between the two germline ends. Germline CDR1 reads LNHDA; CDR2 reads SQIVND (reference sequence). The CDR3 reads CASSFRRGEAFF. CDR3 nucleotide sequence: TGTGCCAGTAGTTTTCGTCGCGGTGAAGCTTTCTTT.

This sequence joins TRBV28 and TRBJ2-2; D is undetermined. Trimming left V 5 bases short and J 8 bases short, with 30 bases between. From germline, CDR1 is MDHEN and CDR2 SYDVKM. The CDR3 runs to 19 residues. Written as DNA, the CDR3 is TGTGCCAGCAGTCCCGCTCTCTCCCGACCCGGGTTTGGATGGGGGGAGCTGTTTTTT. Translation: CASSPALSRPGFGWGELFF.

The gene calls are TRBV27 and TRBJ2-1; TRBD1 matches 9 bases. Germline lookup yields CDR1 MNHEY and CDR2 SMNVEV (reference sequence). The CDR3 length is 14 residues. The junction had 3 bases not matched to a gene; V was cut back by 5 bases and J by 4 bases. The DNA of the CDR3 is TGTGCCAGCAGTACGGACAGGGGTTACAATGAGCAGTTCTTC. Protein product: CASSTDRGYNEQFF.

The chain combines TRBV6-1 with TRBJ2-1, with TRBD2 matching 8 bases. The CDR3 runs 15 residues. CDR1 and CDR2 from the germline V gene are MNHNS and SASEGT. V shed 2 bases and J 3 bases; nucleotides not matched to a gene: 3. The CDR3 sequence: CASSENLAGYNEQFF. CDR3 sequence (DNA): TGTGCCAGCAGTGAAAACCTAGCGGGCTACAATGAGCAGTTCTTC.

This clone was seen once. The gene calls are TRBV9 and TRBJ2-3; a weak D match, TRBD2 (6 bases). Germline-derived CDR1 and CDR2 are SGDLS and YYNGEE. Trimming stripped 4 bases from V and 4 bases from J, with 16 bases between. This CDR3 is 15 amino acids long. The CDR3 coding sequence is TGTGCCAGCAGCTCGCGGGACTCGGGGGCAGATACGCAGTATTTT. This gives the protein CASSSRDSGADTQYF.

V gene TRBV19 combines with J gene TRBJ2-2; 9 nucleotides align to TRBD2. The CDR3 is 16 amino acids. After removal of 2 bases from V and 6 bases from J, the junction contained 7 bases not matched to a gene. Germline loops: CDR1 LNHDA, CDR2 SQIVND (reference sequence). CDR3 sequence reads: CASSIWREGLPGELFF. CDR3 DNA sequence: TGTGCCAGTAGTATATGGCGGGAGGGACTACCCGGGGAGCTGTTTTTT. The full variable domain, with the rest looked up from reference TRBV19 and TRBJ2-2, is DGGITQSPKYLFRKEGQNVTLSCEQNLNHDAMYWYRQDPGQGLRLIYYSQIVNDFQKGDIAEGYSVSREKKESFPLTVTSAQKNPTAFYLCASSIWREGLPGELFFGEGSRLTVL.

This chain connects TRBV7-6 to TRBJ1-1; 8 nucleotides agree with TRBD1. Germline assignment: CDR1 SGHVS and CDR2 FNYEAQ. After removal of 1 base from V and 5 bases from J, the junction contained 9 bases not matched to a gene. The CDR3 extends over 16 amino acids. CDR3 nucleotide sequence: TGTGCCAGCAGCTTAGAGGGGCGGCAGGGGGCAACTGAAGCTTTCTTT. Amino acid sequence: CASSLEGRQGATEAFF.

The chain is built from TRBV2 and TRBJ1-1; TRBD1 is a possible D gene (5 bases). Germline assignment: CDR1 SNHLY and CDR2 FYNNEI. Trimming took off 7 bases at V and 1 base at J, with 7 bases between the two ends. The CDR3 covers 12 residues. The CDR3 nucleotides are TGTGCCAGCACCAGGGAGAACACTGAAGCTTTCTTT. Translation gives CASTRENTEAFF.

V usage is TRBV9 and J usage is TRBJ2-1, with 9 bases matching TRBD2. J gave up 7 bases and V 0 bases, and 8 bases lay outside the gene matches. Germline values: CDR1 SGDLS, CDR2 YYNGEE. This CDR3 region has 16 residues. The chain's CDR3 is CASSVEIAGARNEQFF. CDR3 in DNA: TGTGCCAGCAGCGTAGAGATAGCGGGAGCCCGAAATGAGCAGTTCTTC. The full variable domain, completed using reference TRBV9 and TRBJ2-1, is DSGVTQTPKHLITATGQRVTLRCSPRSGDLSVYWYQQSLDQGLQFLIQYYNGEERAKGNILERFSAQQFPDLHSELNLSSLELGDSALYFCASSVEIAGARNEQFFGPGTRLTVL.

The CDR3 protein is CASSLSSLTGELFF. The CDR3 nucleotides read TGTGCCAGCAGCTTATCTAGTCTCACTGGGGAGCTGTTTTTT. The chain uses TRBV7-9 and TRBJ2-2, with unresolved D. CDR1 and CDR2 from the germline V gene are SEHNR and FQNEAQ (reference sequence). V lost 2 bases and J lost 8, with 12 bases in between. CDR3 length equals 14 residues.

V usage is TRBV4-3 and J usage is TRBJ2-1, with D possibly matching TRBD2 (6 bases). This CDR3 spans 17 amino acids. Between the trimmed V and J ends, which lost 0 bases and 5 bases, there was a span of 17 bases. In germline, CDR1 is LGHNA, CDR2 YSLEER. The CDR3 is CASSQDPKTSIHNEQFF. CDR3 in DNA: TGCGCCAGCAGCCAAGATCCGAAAACTAGCATCCACAATGAGCAGTTCTTC.

V and J are TRBV6-6 and TRBJ2-7; 7 positions agree with TRBD2. V lost 2 bases, J lost 5 bases, and 9 bases stayed unmatched. The CDR3 is 15 amino acids. Germline assignment: CDR1 MNHNY and CDR2 SVGAGI (reference sequence). CDR3 residues: CASSYVGGRVDEQYF. CDR3 nucleotides: TGTGCCAGCAGTTACGTCGGCGGGAGAGTCGACGAGCAGTACTTC.

The chain uses TRBV30 and TRBJ2-5; TRBD2 might be the D (6 bases). CDR1 and CDR2 from the germline V gene are GTSNPN and SVGIG (reference sequence). CDR3 length equals 11 residues. Between the trimmed V and J ends, which lost 4 bases and 11 bases, there was a span of 14 bases. CDR3 sequence (DNA): TGTGCCTGGACCGGCAGGGAGGAGCAGTACTTC. Encoded protein: CAWTGREEQYF.

The table lists this clone with a count of one. The gene calls are TRBV5-6 and TRBJ2-1; no clear D gene. There are 16 residues in the CDR3. The V end was cut by 2 bases, the J end by 0 bases, with 12 bases between. CDR1 and CDR2 from the germline V gene are SGHDT and YYEEEE. In DNA form, the CDR3 reads TGTGCCAGCAGCTTTGAGGTGGTTAGCTCCTACAATGAGCAGTTCTTC. Translating gives CASSFEVVSSYNEQFF.

The V gene is TRBV27, the J gene TRBJ2-2; weak D call: TRBD2 (5 bases). Trimming pared 3 bases from V and 1 base from J, leaving 18 bases between. The germline V gene encodes CDR1 MNHEY and CDR2 SMNVEV (reference sequence). The CDR3 sequence is 18 residues long. In DNA form, the CDR3 reads TGTGCCAGCAGTTTCTCCGTAGTGGTAGGAGGGAACACCGGGGAGCTGTTTTTT. Protein sequence: CASSFSVVVGGNTGELFF.

The rearrangement uses TRBV15 and TRBJ2-1; 12 bases agree with TRBD2. This CDR3 comprises 19 residues. J lost 3 bases, V lost 4 bases, and 13 bases had no gene match. The germline V gene encodes CDR1 LNHNV and CDR2 YYDKDF (reference sequence). CDR3 sequence: CATSKLGRLAGVVYNEQFF. CDR3 bases: TGTGCCACCAGCAAATTAGGTAGACTAGCGGGAGTGGTCTACAATGAGCAGTTCTTC. The full variable domain, in which reference TRBV15 and TRBJ2-1 provide the parts outside the CDR3, is DAMVIQNPRYQVTQFGKPVTLSCSQTLNHNVMYWYQQKSSQAPKLLFHYYDKDFNNEADTPDNFQSRRPNTSFCFLDIRSPGLGDTAMYLCATSKLGRLAGVVYNEQFFGPGTRLTVL.

CDR3 sequence reads: CASSRQGGEKLFF. CDR3 DNA sequence: TGTGCCAGCTCTCGACAGGGTGGTGAAAAACTGTTTTTT. This rearrangement joins TRBV28 to TRBJ1-4, with 7 bases identical to TRBD1. Trimming cost V 8 bases and J 7 bases; bases outside gene matches: 7. This CDR3 has 13 amino acids. The germline CDR1 and CDR2 sequences are MDHEN and SYDVKM.

This clone appeared a few times. The rearrangement joins TRBV6-1 to TRBJ2-3; D may be TRBD2 (6 bases). Deletions cut 5 bases from V and 1 base from J, with 13 bases between. The length of the CDR3 is 15 residues. The V gene's germline CDR1 is MNHNS and CDR2 SASEGT. CDR3 residues: CASSIDGGGTDTQYF. The DNA for the CDR3 is TGTGCCAGCAGTATTGACGGGGGTGGCACAGATACGCAGTATTTT.

V and J are TRBV2 and TRBJ1-5; TRBD1 aligns across 9 bases. V trimming: 6 bases; J trimming: 2 bases; junction bases outside the gene matches: 2. The CDR3 contains 14 residues. Germline V gene data show CDR1 as SNHLY and CDR2 as FYNNEI. CDR3 region: CASSWTGGNQPQHF. CDR3 DNA sequence: TGTGCCAGCAGCTGGACAGGGGGCAATCAGCCCCAGCATTTT.

On this clone itself: This sample includes further DNA sequences coding for the same CDR3. V is TRBV18 and J is TRBJ2-1; 15 nucleotides agree with TRBD2. The CDR3 is 16 amino acids. Trimming took 3 bases from V and 7 from J; bases not matched to a gene: 4. Germline V gene sequence: CDR1 KGHSH, CDR2 LQKENI. CDR3 nucleotide sequence: TGTGCCAGCTCACCCGGACTAGCGGGAGGGTCAAATGAGCAGTTCTTC. This sequence encodes CASSPGLAGGSNEQFF. The full variable domain, completed using reference TRBV18 and TRBJ2-1, is NAGVMQNPRHLVRRRGQEARLRCSPMKGHSHVYWYRQLPEEGLKFMVYLQKENIIDESGMPKERFSAEFPKEGPSILRIQQVVRGDSAAYFCASSPGLAGGSNEQFFGPGTRLTVL.

The chain uses TRBV9 and TRBJ2-1; 14 nucleotides align to TRBD2. Germline V gives CDR1 SGDLS, CDR2 YYNGEE. CDR3 length: 16 amino acids. The ends lost 1 base at V and 8 bases at J; junction bases unmatched: 5. The DNA for the CDR3 is TGTGCCAGCAGCGTAAGGACTAGCGGGAGGTCCCATGAGCAGTTCTTC. Translating gives CASSVRTSGRSHEQFF.

The chain employs TRBV11-1 and TRBJ2-1, with 9 positions matching TRBD2. The CDR3 is 15 amino acids. Trimming removed 5 bases from V and 0 bases from J; junction bases left unmatched: 2. Germline V gene lookup returns CDR1 SGHAT and CDR2 FQDESV (reference sequence). The CDR3 loop reads CASSERGDSYNEQFF. The CDR3, as DNA: TGTGCCAGCAGCGAGCGGGGGGACTCCTACAATGAGCAGTTCTTC.